This T cell receptor beta chain was sequenced in a study of blood T cell repertoires in COVID-19. Looking at the study overall: Samples came from the United States, Italy and Spain, spanning acute and convalescent COVID-19. The analysed material was cDNA or gDNA that came from T cells, B-cell-depleted T cells, or PBMCs.

Per the study methods: Nucleated cell counts were estimated from reference gene primer amplification. Clones were sequenced by immunoSEQ multiplex PCR, and TCRdb holds only the in-frame ones, with some missing. V, J and clone size are taken as reported in that table, and D and trimming were inferred from the DNA itself. This sample has roughly 300,000 clones, with 83% found just once. With 3 bases clipped from V and 1 base from J, the junction kept 1 base outside the gene matches. The CDR3 is 15 residues long. Germline values: CDR1 SQVTM, CDR2 ANQGSEA. The source is a woman aged 45-60 years who had recovered from COVID-19. The sequencing sample was made of peripheral blood. The rearrangement joins TRBV29-1 to TRBJ2-2; 11 bases map to TRBD2. For the CDR3, the DNA is TGCAGCGTTGACGGGACTAGCGGGAACACCGGGGAGCTGTTTTTT. Amino acids: CSVDGTSGNTGELFF.